These 5 T cell receptor beta chains were sequenced from one sample in a study of blood T cell repertoires in COVID-19. Sequencing was performed with immunoSEQ multiplex PCR; in TCRdb, only in-frame clones are kept and a portion is missing. Of hundreds of thousands of clones in the sample, about 79% are singletons; the top ten hold more than 7%. Sequenced input: peripheral blood. The receptors originated from a man older than 75 with acute or convalescent COVID-19.

This rearrangement joins TRBV12-3 or TRBV12-4 to TRBJ2-7; D gene unclear. The CDR3 is 13 amino acids. V lost 6 bases and J lost 2, with 11 bases in between. CDR3 region: CASSPQVPYEQYF. The CDR3 DNA reads TGTGCCAGCAGCCCTCAGGTCCCCTACGAGCAGTACTTC.

There are a few counts of this clone. The gene calls are TRBV30 and TRBJ1-6, with 7 bases aligning to TRBD1. V gave up 6 bases and J gave up 10 bases; unmatched junction bases: 9. The germline gives CDR1 GTSNPN, CDR2 SVGIG (reference sequence). The CDR3 spans 13 residues. CDR3 protein: CACQGEVGSPLHF. DNA of the CDR3: TGTGCCTGCCAGGGGGAGGTCGGGTCACCCCTCCACTTT. Full variable domain (rest looked up from reference TRBV30 and TRBJ1-6): SQTIHQWPATLVQPVGSPLSLECTVEGTSNPNLYWYRQAAGRGLQLLFYSVGIGQISSEVPQNLSASRPQDRQFILSSKKLLLSDSGFYLCACQGEVGSPLHFGNGTRLTVT.

The chain links TRBV6-2 or TRBV6-3 to TRBJ2-5, with 7 bases lining up with TRBD1. The CDR3 is made up of 17 amino acids. The V gene's germline CDR1 is MNHEY and CDR2 SVGEGT. J gave up 2 bases and V 4 bases, and 13 bases lay outside the gene matches. CDR3 residues: CASSSNSDRVAQETQYF. DNA of the CDR3: TGTGCCAGCAGTTCCAACTCCGACAGGGTCGCTCAAGAGACCCAGTACTTC.

CDR3 nucleotides: TGTGCCAGTAGTATGACTAGCGGGAGGGTAAAGTATCATGAGCAGTTCTTC. This codes for CASSMTSGRVKYHEQFF. The V and J genes are TRBV19 and TRBJ2-1; 14 bases line up with TRBD2. Germline trimming cut 3 bases from V and 8 bases from J; bases unmatched to any gene: 9. Germline CDR1 LNHDA, CDR2 SQIVND (reference sequence). The CDR3 runs to 17 residues. Based on the CDR3 plus reference TRBV19 and TRBJ2-1, the full variable domain is DGGITQSPKYLFRKEGQNVTLSCEQNLNHDAMYWYRQDPGQGLRLIYYSQIVNDFQKGDIAEGYSVSREKKESFPLTVTSAQKNPTAFYLCASSMTSGRVKYHEQFFGPGTRLTVL.

This rearrangement joins TRBV7-9 to TRBJ2-1; 9 bases fit TRBD1. V dropped 5 bases and J dropped 2; count of bases not matched to a gene: 4. Germline CDR1 SEHNR, CDR2 FQNEAQ (reference sequence). This CDR3 has 15 amino acids. The CDR3 loop is CASSLDRGTYNEQFF. CDR3 nucleotide sequence: TGTGCCAGCAGCCTAGACAGGGGGACCTACAATGAGCAGTTCTTC.